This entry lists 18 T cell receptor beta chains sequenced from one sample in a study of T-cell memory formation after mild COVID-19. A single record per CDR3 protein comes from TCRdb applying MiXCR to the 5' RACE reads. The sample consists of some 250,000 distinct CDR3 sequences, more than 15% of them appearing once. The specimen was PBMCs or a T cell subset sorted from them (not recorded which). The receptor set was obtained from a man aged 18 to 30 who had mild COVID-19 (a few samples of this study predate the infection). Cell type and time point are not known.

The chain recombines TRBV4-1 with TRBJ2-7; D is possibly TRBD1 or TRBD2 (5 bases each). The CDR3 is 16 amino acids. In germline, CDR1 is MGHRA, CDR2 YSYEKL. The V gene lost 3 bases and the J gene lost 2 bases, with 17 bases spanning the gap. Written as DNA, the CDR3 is TGCGCCAGCAGCCAGGGGCAGGGACCGAAACCCTACGAGCAGTACTTC. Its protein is CASSQGQGPKPYEQYF.

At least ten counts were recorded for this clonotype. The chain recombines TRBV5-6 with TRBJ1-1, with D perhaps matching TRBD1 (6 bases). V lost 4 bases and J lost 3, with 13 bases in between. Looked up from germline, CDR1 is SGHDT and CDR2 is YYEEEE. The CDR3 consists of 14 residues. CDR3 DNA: TGTGCCAGCAGCCGCCGGGGGCCGGACACTGAAGCTTTCTTT. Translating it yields CASSRRGPDTEAFF.

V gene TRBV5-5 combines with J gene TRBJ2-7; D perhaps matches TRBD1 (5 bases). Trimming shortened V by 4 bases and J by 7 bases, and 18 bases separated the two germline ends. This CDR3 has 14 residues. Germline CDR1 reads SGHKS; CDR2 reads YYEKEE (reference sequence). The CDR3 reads CASSPWTDTGEQYF. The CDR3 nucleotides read TGTGCCAGCAGCCCGTGGACGGACACCGGGGAGCAGTACTTC.

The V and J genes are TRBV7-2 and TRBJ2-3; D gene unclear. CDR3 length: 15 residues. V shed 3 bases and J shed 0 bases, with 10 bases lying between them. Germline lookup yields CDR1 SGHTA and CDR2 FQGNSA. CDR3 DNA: TGTGCCAGCAGCTTTACAAGGTCTAGCACAGATACGCAGTATTTT. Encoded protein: CASSFTRSSTDTQYF. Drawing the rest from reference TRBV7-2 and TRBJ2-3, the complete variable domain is GAGVSQSPSNKVTEKGKDVELRCDPISGHTALYWYRQSLGQGLEFLIYFQGNSAPDKSGLPSDRFSAERTGGSVSTLTIQRTQQEDSAVYLCASSFTRSSTDTQYFGPGTRLTVL.

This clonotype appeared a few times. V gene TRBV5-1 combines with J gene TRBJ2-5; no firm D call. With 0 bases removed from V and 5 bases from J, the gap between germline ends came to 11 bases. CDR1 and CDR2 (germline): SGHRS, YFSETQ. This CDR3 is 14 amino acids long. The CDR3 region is CASSLGPPGETQYF. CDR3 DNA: TGCGCCAGCAGCTTGGGGCCCCCCGGGGAGACCCAGTACTTC.

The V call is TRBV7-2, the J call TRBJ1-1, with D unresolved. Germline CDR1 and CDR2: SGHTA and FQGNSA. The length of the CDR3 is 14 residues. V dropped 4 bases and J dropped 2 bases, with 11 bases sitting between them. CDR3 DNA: TGTGCCAGCAGCTCCCTATCCGCCAACACTGAAGCTTTCTTT. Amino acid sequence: CASSSLSANTEAFF.

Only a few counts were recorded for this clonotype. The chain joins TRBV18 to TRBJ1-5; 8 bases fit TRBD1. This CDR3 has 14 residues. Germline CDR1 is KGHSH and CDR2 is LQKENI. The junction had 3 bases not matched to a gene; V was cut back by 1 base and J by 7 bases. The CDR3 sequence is CASSPQDREQPQHF. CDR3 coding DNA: TGTGCCAGCTCACCACAGGACAGGGAACAGCCCCAGCATTTT.

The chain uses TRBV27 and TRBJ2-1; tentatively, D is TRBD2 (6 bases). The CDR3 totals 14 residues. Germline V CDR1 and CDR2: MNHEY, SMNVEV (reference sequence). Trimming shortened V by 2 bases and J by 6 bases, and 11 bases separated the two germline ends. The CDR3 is CASSLPGEGNEQFF. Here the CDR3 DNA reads TGTGCCAGCAGTTTACCGGGGGAAGGCAATGAGCAGTTCTTC.

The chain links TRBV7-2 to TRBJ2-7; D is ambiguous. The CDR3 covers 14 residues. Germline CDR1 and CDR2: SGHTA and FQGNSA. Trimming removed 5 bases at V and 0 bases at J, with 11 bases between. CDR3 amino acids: CASSTRATSYEQYF. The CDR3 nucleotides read TGTGCCAGCAGCACCCGGGCCACCTCCTACGAGCAGTACTTC. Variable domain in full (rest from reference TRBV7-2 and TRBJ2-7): GAGVSQSPSNKVTEKGKDVELRCDPISGHTALYWYRQSLGQGLEFLIYFQGNSAPDKSGLPSDRFSAERTGGSVSTLTIQRTQQEDSAVYLCASSTRATSYEQYFGPGTRLTVT.

CDR3 sequence reads: CASSPRRREGASPLHF. The CDR3 DNA follows: TGTGCCAGCAGCCCCCGGAGGAGAGAGGGAGCTTCACCCCTCCACTTT. V usage is TRBV5-6 and J usage is TRBJ1-6; D gene unclear. CDR3 length equals 16 residues. The germline CDR1 and CDR2 sequences are SGHDT and YYEEEE. Trimming left V 4 bases short and J 9 bases short, with 20 bases between.

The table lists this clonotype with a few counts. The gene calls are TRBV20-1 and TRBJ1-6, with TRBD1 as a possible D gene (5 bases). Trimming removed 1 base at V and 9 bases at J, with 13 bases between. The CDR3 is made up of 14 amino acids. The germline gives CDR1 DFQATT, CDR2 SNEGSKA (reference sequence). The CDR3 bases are TGCAGTGCTAGAGGGGGCCCGGGGATTTCACCCCTCCACTTT. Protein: CSARGGPGISPLHF.

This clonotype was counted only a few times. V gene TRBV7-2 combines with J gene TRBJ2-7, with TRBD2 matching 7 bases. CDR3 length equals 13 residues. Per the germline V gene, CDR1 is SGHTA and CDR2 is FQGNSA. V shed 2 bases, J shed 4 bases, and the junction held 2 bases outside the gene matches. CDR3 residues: CASSLPGGYEQYF. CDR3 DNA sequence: TGTGCCAGCAGCTTACCGGGGGGTTACGAGCAGTACTTC.

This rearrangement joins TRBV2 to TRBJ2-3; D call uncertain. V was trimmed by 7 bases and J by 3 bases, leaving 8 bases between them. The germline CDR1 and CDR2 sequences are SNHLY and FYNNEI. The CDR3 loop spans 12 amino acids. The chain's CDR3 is CASTDGTDTQYF. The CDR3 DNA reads TGTGCCAGCACTGACGGTACAGATACGCAGTATTTT.

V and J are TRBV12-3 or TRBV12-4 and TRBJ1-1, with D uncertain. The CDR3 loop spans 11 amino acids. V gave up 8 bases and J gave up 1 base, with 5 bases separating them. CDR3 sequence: CASVRNTEAFF. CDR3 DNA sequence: TGTGCCAGCGTCAGGAACACTGAAGCTTTCTTT.

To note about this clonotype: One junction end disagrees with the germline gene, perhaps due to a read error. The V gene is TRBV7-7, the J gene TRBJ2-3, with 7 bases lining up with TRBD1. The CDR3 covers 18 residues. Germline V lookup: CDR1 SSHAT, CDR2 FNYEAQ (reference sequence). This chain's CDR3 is CASSLGDTGVGFQDTQYF. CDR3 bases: TGTGCTAGCAGCTTAGGGGACACAGGGGTCGGGTTTCAAGATACGCAGTATTTT.

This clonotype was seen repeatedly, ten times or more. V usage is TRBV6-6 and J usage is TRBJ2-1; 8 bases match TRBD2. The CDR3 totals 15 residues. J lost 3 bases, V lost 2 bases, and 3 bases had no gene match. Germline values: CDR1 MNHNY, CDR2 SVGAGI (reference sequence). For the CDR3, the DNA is TGTGCCAGCAGTTACGGCGGGGGGCTCTACAATGAGCAGTTCTTC. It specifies CASSYGGGLYNEQFF.

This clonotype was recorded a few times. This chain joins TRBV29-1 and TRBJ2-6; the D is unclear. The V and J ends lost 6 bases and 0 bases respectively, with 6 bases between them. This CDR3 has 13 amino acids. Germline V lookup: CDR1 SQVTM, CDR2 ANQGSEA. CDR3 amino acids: CSVGISGANVLTF. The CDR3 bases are TGCAGCGTGGGGATCTCTGGGGCCAACGTCCTGACTTTC.

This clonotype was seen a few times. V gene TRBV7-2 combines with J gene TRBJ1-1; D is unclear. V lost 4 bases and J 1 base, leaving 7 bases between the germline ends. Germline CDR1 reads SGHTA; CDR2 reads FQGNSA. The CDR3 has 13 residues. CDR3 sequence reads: CASSSQSNTEAFF. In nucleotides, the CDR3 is TGTGCCAGCAGCTCACAGTCGAACACTGAAGCTTTCTTT.